This is a list of T cell receptor beta chains from one sample in a study of blood T cell repertoires in COVID-19. Sequencing was performed with immunoSEQ multiplex PCR; in TCRdb, only in-frame clones are kept and a portion is missing. The sample lists more than 95,000 clones; over 75% were seen once. What was sequenced was peripheral blood. Every receptor here comes from a human donor in a cohort sampled during active COVID-19. Each CDR3 is given with its conserved first and last residue. Fields, in order: J gene, CDR3 length, V gene, D gene, clone size, CDR3 protein, CDR3 DNA. D genes are given only for firm matches. Only some rows state a clone size, as once, few, many or a class for expanded clones.

TRBJ2-1 | 15 | TRBV7-3 | TRBD1 | once | CASSLIGPGGNEQFF | TGTGCCAGCAGCTTAATAGGGCCAGGGGGCAATGAGCAGTTCTTC
TRBJ1-3 | 15 | TRBV4-3 | NA | NA | CASSRHRDTRNTIYF | TGCGCCAGCAGCCGTCATCGAGACACCCGAAACACCATATATTTT
TRBJ1-2 | 13 | TRBV24-1 | TRBD1 | NA | CATSAGTGMVYTF | TGTGCCACCAGTGCGGGGACAGGGATGGTCTACACCTTC
TRBJ1-1 | 14 | TRBV5-6 | NA | NA | CASSFTGDVTEAFF | TGTGCCAGCAGCTTTACGGGGGATGTCACTGAAGCTTTCTTT
TRBJ2-1 | 12 | TRBV29-1 | NA | NA | CSVVPVYNEQFF | TGCAGCGTTGTTCCGGTATACAATGAGCAGTTCTTC
TRBJ2-3 | 15 | TRBV5-8 | TRBD1 | once | CASSPVPGQGNTQYF | TGTGCCAGCAGCCCCGTCCCGGGACAGGGGAATACGCAGTATTTT
TRBJ1-2 | 17 | TRBV6-1 | TRBD1 | NA | CASSELTLTGDWHGYTF | TGTGCCAGCAGTGAACTTACCCTCACAGGGGATTGGCATGGCTACACCTTC
TRBJ1-1 | 15 | TRBV12-5 | TRBD1 | NA | CASGAQQGRYTEAFF | TGTGCTAGTGGGGCACAACAGGGGCGGTACACTGAAGCTTTCTTT
TRBJ2-7 | 17 | TRBV9 | NA | NA | CASYDVPPGTTSYEQYF | TGTGCCAGCTATGATGTCCCCCCGGGAACCACTTCCTACGAGCAGTACTTC
TRBJ1-2 | 12 | TRBV3-1/TRBV3-2 | NA | NA | CASSQAGVGYTF | TGTGCCAGCAGCCAAGCAGGGGTCGGCTACACCTTC
TRBJ2-7 | 14 | TRBV5-1 | TRBD1 | NA | CASTPGQGFYEQYF | TGCGCCAGCACCCCGGGACAGGGGTTCTACGAGCAGTACTTC
TRBJ1-1 | 15 | TRBV4-3 | TRBD1 | once | CASSQWDRVGTEAFF | TGCGCCAGCAGCCAGTGGGACAGGGTAGGGACTGAAGCTTTCTTT
TRBJ2-5 | 15 | TRBV7-9 | TRBD2 | NA | CASSPQRGGLETQYF | TGTGCCAGCAGCCCCCAGCGGGGGGGCTTGGAGACCCAGTACTTC
TRBJ2-2 | 15 | TRBV6-4 | NA | NA | CASSDSEENTGELFF | TGTGCCAGCAGTGACTCTGAGGAGAACACCGGGGAGCTGTTTTTT
TRBJ2-3 | 18 | TRBV7-9 | TRBD2 | NA | CASSSAGTTITSTDTQYF | TGTGCCAGCAGCTCCGCAGGGACTACGATTACTAGCACAGATACGCAGTATTTT
TRBJ2-1 | 11 | TRBV29-1 | TRBD1 | NA | CSANRGNEQFF | TGCAGTGCCAACAGGGGTAATGAGCAGTTCTTC
TRBJ2-1 | 15 | TRBV2 | TRBD2 | NA | CASSQGRGSYNEQFF | TGTGCCAGCAGCCAAGGGAGGGGCTCCTACAATGAGCAGTTCTTC
TRBJ1-1 | 17 | TRBV9 | TRBD1 | NA | CASSVISTGTGGTEAFF | TGTGCCAGCAGCGTAATCTCGACGGGGACAGGGGGAACTGAAGCTTTCTTT
TRBJ1-5 | 13 | TRBV12-3/TRBV12-4 | NA | NA | CASSFLGVQPQHF | TGTGCCAGCAGTTTTCTAGGAGTTCAGCCCCAGCATTTT
TRBJ2-2 | 16 | TRBV13 | TRBD2 | NA | CASSLEFSGRSGELFF | TGTGCCAGCAGCTTAGAGTTTAGCGGGAGGTCCGGGGAGCTGTTTTTT
TRBJ2-7 | 14 | TRBV5-5 | NA | NA | CASSLHPTGYEQYF | TGTGCCAGCAGCTTACACCCGACGGGGTACGAGCAGTACTTC
TRBJ1-1 | 15 | TRBV27 | TRBD1 | few | CASSSDRDRREEAFF | TGTGCCAGCAGTTCGGACAGGGATCGACGGGAGGAAGCTTTCTTT
TRBJ2-7 | 16 | TRBV15 | NA | NA | CATSTNIVGDGYEQYF | TGTGCCACCAGCACAAATATCGTAGGAGATGGCTACGAGCAGTACTTC
TRBJ2-7 | 17 | TRBV7-9 | TRBD2 | NA | CASSAVGGMVFDYEQYF | TGTGCCAGCAGCGCAGTGGGAGGGATGGTGTTTGACTACGAGCAGTACTTC
TRBJ1-6 | 15 | TRBV25-1 | NA | once | CASSEYTGDNSPLHF | TGTGCCAGCAGTGAATATACTGGTGATAATTCACCCCTCCACTTT
TRBJ1-1 | 14 | TRBV13 | NA | NA | CASSGRRGSTEAFF | TGTGCCAGCAGCGGTAGGCGGGGATCCACTGAAGCTTTCTTT
TRBJ2-7 | 14 | TRBV24-1 | NA | NA | CASKPPGPTYEQYF | TGTGCCTCGAAACCCCCCGGTCCAACCTACGAGCAGTACTTC
TRBJ2-3 | 13 | TRBV27 | TRBD1 | NA | CASEDRATDTQYF | TGTGCCAGCGAGGACAGGGCCACAGATACGCAGTATTTT
TRBJ2-3 | 19 | TRBV6-2/TRBV6-3 | TRBD2 | NA | CASSYGPRGSGGSKDTQYF | TGTGCCAGCAGTTACGGCCCGCGTGGAAGCGGGGGGTCGAAAGATACGCAGTATTTT
TRBJ2-5 | 17 | TRBV24-1 | NA | once | CATSEFPRRDIQETQYF | TGTGCCACCAGTGAATTTCCGCGACGGGACATCCAAGAGACCCAGTACTTC
TRBJ2-7 | 16 | TRBV13 | TRBD1 | NA | CASSLGSGTGEIGQYF | TGTGCCAGCAGCTTAGGGAGTGGGACAGGGGAGATAGGGCAGTACTTC
TRBJ2-1 | 16 | TRBV7-9 | TRBD1 | NA | CASSSMDRGDYNEQFF | TGTGCCAGCAGCTCCATGGACAGGGGGGATTACAATGAGCAGTTCTTC
TRBJ2-3 | 12 | TRBV30 | NA | NA | CAWSPTSNTQYF | TGTGCCTGGAGTCCGACTAGTAATACGCAGTATTTT
TRBJ1-6 | 13 | TRBV25-1 | NA | NA | CASRDLGRSPLHF | TGTGCCAGCCGGGACCTAGGGAGGTCACCCCTCCACTTT
TRBJ1-3 | 13 | TRBV7-2 | NA | NA | CASSSGTGNTIYF | TGTGCCAGCAGCTCAGGGACTGGAAACACCATATATTTT
TRBJ2-7 | 20 | TRBV6-2/TRBV6-3 | TRBD2 | NA | CASSYSRASGGPGEPYEQYF | TGTGCCAGCAGTTACTCGAGGGCTAGCGGGGGCCCTGGGGAGCCCTACGAGCAGTACTTC
TRBJ2-7 | 17 | TRBV5-4 | TRBD1 | NA | CASSLDRGLFRGYEQYF | TGTGCCAGCAGCTTGGACAGGGGATTGTTTCGGGGCTACGAGCAGTACTTC
TRBJ2-2 | 15 | TRBV28 | NA | NA | CASSLTEGIGGELFF | TGTGCCAGCAGTTTGACGGAGGGGATAGGGGGGGAGCTGTTTTTT
TRBJ1-1 | 14 | TRBV19 | NA | NA | CASSMGHKNTEAFF | TGTGCCAGTAGTATGGGACACAAGAACACTGAAGCTTTCTTT
TRBJ1-5 | 14 | TRBV7-9 | TRBD1 | NA | CASSLDRGAQPQHF | TGTGCCAGCAGCTTGGACAGGGGGGCCCAGCCCCAGCATTTT
TRBJ2-7 | 14 | TRBV12-1 | NA | NA | CASSSRQGTYEQYF | TGTGCCAGCAGCTCTAGACAGGGAACCTACGAGCAGTACTTC
TRBJ1-3 | 14 | TRBV5-1 | NA | NA | CASSPGSSGNTIYF | TGCGCCAGCAGCCCCGGGAGCTCTGGAAACACCATATATTTT
TRBJ2-7 | 13 | TRBV6-5 | TRBD1 | NA | CASSKQGAYEQYF | TGTGCCAGCAGTAAACAGGGGGCCTACGAGCAGTACTTC
TRBJ2-1 | 15 | TRBV2 | NA | NA | CASSENSLRYNEQFF | TGTGCCAGCAGTGAGAACAGCCTGCGATACAATGAGCAGTTCTTC
TRBJ2-3 | 16 | TRBV4-1 | TRBD1 | NA | CASSQEGRGSGDTQYF | TGCGCCAGCAGCCAAGAAGGCAGGGGGAGTGGAGATACGCAGTATTTT
TRBJ1-2 | 16 | TRBV7-9 | NA | many | CASSLALTVPNYGYTF | TGTGCCAGCAGCTTAGCGCTCACAGTACCTAACTATGGCTACACCTTC
TRBJ2-7 | 15 | TRBV6-5 | NA | NA | CASSYKAGNGGEQYF | TGTGCCAGCAGTTACAAGGCGGGCAATGGCGGGGAGCAGTACTTC
TRBJ2-2 | 16 | TRBV7-2 | TRBD2 | NA | CASSLRGSPSTGELFF | TGTGCCAGCAGCTTACGCGGGAGCCCCTCGACCGGGGAGCTGTTTTTT
TRBJ2-3 | 14 | TRBV6-4 | TRBD2 | NA | CASSKTSGTDTQYF | TGTGCCAGCAGTAAGACTAGCGGTACAGATACGCAGTATTTT
TRBJ2-7 | 12 | TRBV21-1 | NA | NA | CASILRGRGGYF | TGTGCCAGCATCCTAAGGGGGAGGGGAGGGTACTTC
TRBJ1-2 | 13 | TRBV4-1 | NA | NA | CASSQVSGSGYTF | TGCGCCAGCAGCCAAGTATCAGGTAGTGGCTACACCTTC
TRBJ2-1 | 12 | TRBV29-1 | NA | NA | CSVSQGHNEQFF | TGCAGCGTTTCCCAGGGGCACAATGAGCAGTTCTTC
TRBJ1-5 | 14 | TRBV7-4 | NA | NA | CASSRKYSNQPQHF | TGTGCCAGCAGCCGTAAATATAGCAATCAGCCCCAGCATTTT
TRBJ2-1 | 14 | TRBV7-6 | TRBD1 | NA | CASSLATGDNEQFF | TGTGCCAGCAGCTTAGCGACAGGGGATAATGAGCAGTTCTTC
TRBJ2-7 | 16 | TRBV7-2 | TRBD2 | NA | CASSLDGLAGVREQYF | TGTGCCAGCAGCTTAGATGGACTAGCGGGAGTAAGGGAGCAGTACTTC